Each of the 17 T cell receptor beta chains below was sequenced from the same sample in a study of shared clonotypes between healthy human individuals. TCRdb keeps only in-frame clones here, not all; method: immunoSEQ multiplex PCR. The table lists 1,500,000 or so clones, less than 99% of them singletons. The sample taken for sequencing was naive CD4+ T cells sorted from blood. Documented subset: CD45RA+ positively selected. The origin of the receptors is a man aged 25 to 45 in good health.

The rearrangement uses TRBV18 and TRBJ2-7, with no clear D. The CDR3 contains 12 residues. Germline loops: CDR1 KGHSH, CDR2 LQKENI. The V gene lost 8 bases and the J gene lost 4 bases, with 12 bases spanning the gap. The CDR3 loop reads CASKLGGYEQYF. CDR3 coding DNA: TGTGCCAGCAAGCTGGGTGGGTACGAGCAGTACTTC.

The chain uses TRBV5-1 and TRBJ2-1, with D maybe TRBD1 (5 bases). This CDR3 is 13 amino acids long. CDR1 is SGHRS, CDR2 YFSETQ, per germline. The V gene lost 0 bases and the J gene lost 9 bases, with 10 bases spanning the gap. The CDR3 loop is CASSLDPGREQFF. In DNA, the CDR3 is TGCGCCAGCAGCTTGGATCCAGGGCGTGAGCAGTTCTTC.

Regarding this clone: The identical CDR3 is also encoded by other nucleotide sequences in the sample. The V and J genes are TRBV2 and TRBJ2-7, with TRBD1 identical over 7 bases. Germline values: CDR1 SNHLY, CDR2 FYNNEI. The length of the CDR3 is 12 residues. V was pared by 6 bases and J by 3 bases, with 2 bases of the junction left unmatched. CDR3 protein: CASRRQGYEQYF. DNA for the CDR3: TGTGCCAGCAGGCGACAGGGCTACGAGCAGTACTTC.

The rearrangement joins TRBV5-1 to TRBJ2-1; D may be TRBD1 or TRBD2 (5 bases each). Trimming removed 0 bases from V and 6 bases from J, with 13 bases in between. This CDR3 spans 15 amino acids. Per germline, CDR1 SGHRS and CDR2 YFSETQ. CDR3 region: CASSLVKGTSNEQFF. CDR3 DNA: TGCGCCAGCAGCTTGGTTAAGGGGACCTCCAATGAGCAGTTCTTC.

The genes are TRBV29-1 and TRBJ2-7; no clear D. CDR1 and CDR2 (germline): SQVTM, ANQGSEA. Trimming left V 5 bases short and J 0 bases short, with 8 bases between. The CDR3 has 12 residues. The CDR3 DNA sequence: TGCAGCGTTAGCACGAGCTCCTACGAGCAGTACTTC. It specifies CSVSTSSYEQYF.

J is TRBJ2-1 and V is TRBV5-1; 10 bases line up with TRBD2. Germline V gives CDR1 SGHRS, CDR2 YFSETQ. With 0 bases clipped from V and 7 bases from J, the junction kept 10 bases outside the gene matches. CDR3 length: 17 amino acids. The CDR3 sequence is CASSLGSGRASINEQFF. The CDR3 coding sequence is TGCGCCAGCAGCTTGGGGAGCGGGAGGGCCTCGATTAATGAGCAGTTCTTC.

As concerns this clone: The identical CDR3 is also encoded by other nucleotide sequences in the sample. The chain recombines TRBV29-1 with TRBJ2-1; TRBD2 matches at 9 bases. Per the germline V gene, CDR1 is SQVTM and CDR2 is ANQGSEA. The CDR3 contains 14 residues. J lost 4 bases, V lost 3 bases, and 4 bases had no gene match. The CDR3 coding sequence is TGCAGCGTTGAGAAAACTAGCGGGTACAATGAGCAGTTCTTC. It specifies CSVEKTSGYNEQFF.

The sample holds one count of this clone. Written as DNA, the CDR3 is TGTGCCAGCAGCCCCCTAGCGGTACTACTGGAGCAGTACTTC. Amino acids: CASSPLAVLLEQYF. The rearrangement links TRBV6-1 to TRBJ2-7, with 7 bases matching TRBD2. Germline loops: CDR1 MNHNS, CDR2 SASEGT. This CDR3 spans 14 amino acids. The V segment lost 6 bases and the J segment 7 bases; nucleotides outside the gene matches: 12.

This rearrangement joins TRBV5-8 to TRBJ2-2, with 7 bases that match TRBD2. This CDR3 comprises 16 residues. The V gene end was trimmed by 0 bases and the J gene end by 5 bases; junction bases not matched to a gene: 7. Germline CDR1 and CDR2: SGHTS and YDEGEE. CDR3 sequence reads: CASSLAVRGDTGELFF. The CDR3 DNA reads TGTGCCAGCAGCTTGGCCGTCCGGGGGGATACCGGGGAGCTGTTTTTT. The full variable domain, its missing parts supplied by reference TRBV5-8 and TRBJ2-2, is EAGVTQSPTHLIKTRGQQATLRCSPISGHTSVYWYQQALGLGLQFLLWYDEGEERNRGNFPPRFSGRQFPNYSSELNVNALELEDSALYLCASSLAVRGDTGELFFGEGSRLTVL.

The chain is built from TRBV2 and TRBJ2-5; TRBD2 agrees at 8 bases. The CDR3 is 16 amino acids. J gave up 5 bases and V 7 bases, and 15 bases lay outside the gene matches. Germline CDR1 is SNHLY and CDR2 is FYNNEI. CDR3 nucleotide sequence: TGTGCCAGCAAAGAACGGGGGGGTGTTTCTACCGAGACCCAGTACTTC. Residues: CASKERGGVSTETQYF.

Concerning this clone itself: This sample includes further DNA sequences coding for the same CDR3. The chain uses TRBV2 and TRBJ1-1, with D uncertain. The germline CDR1 and CDR2 sequences are SNHLY and FYNNEI. The CDR3 length is 13 residues. Between the trimmed V and J ends, which lost 4 bases and 0 bases, there was a span of 6 bases. The CDR3: CASSGLMNTEAFF. The CDR3 DNA follows: TGTGCCAGCAGTGGACTGATGAACACTGAAGCTTTCTTT. The whole variable domain, filled in from reference TRBV2 and TRBJ1-1, reads EPEVTQTPSHQVTQMGQEVILRCVPISNHLYFYWYRQILGQKVEFLVSFYNNEISEKSEIFDDQFSVERPDGSNFTLKIRSTKLEDSAMYFCASSGLMNTEAFFGQGTRLTVV.

This chain joins TRBV2 and TRBJ2-7; no clear D. CDR1 SNHLY and CDR2 FYNNEI come from the germline V gene. V was shortened by 5 bases and J by 7 bases, with 15 bases between the two germline ends. The CDR3 loop spans 13 amino acids. The CDR3 DNA sequence: TGTGCCAGCAGTTTTGACACTCCTGGGGAGCAGTACTTC. It encodes CASSFDTPGEQYF.

This clone was seen a single time. The rearrangement uses TRBV14 and TRBJ2-6, with a possible D match to TRBD2 (5 bases). V lost 4 bases and J lost 0, with 10 bases in between. The CDR3 is 16 residues long. Germline CDR1 is SGHDN and CDR2 is FVKESK. This CDR3 reads CASSPWAGSGANVLTF. CDR3 bases: TGTGCCAGCAGCCCCTGGGCGGGCTCTGGGGCCAACGTCCTGACTTTC.

V usage is TRBV7-2 and J usage is TRBJ2-7; 9 nucleotides line up with TRBD2. This CDR3 has 15 amino acids. Germline CDR1 and CDR2: SGHTA and FQGNSA. Trimming removed 2 bases from V and 4 bases from J; junction bases left unmatched: 6. The CDR3 region has the DNA TGTGCCAGCAGCTTATGGCCTAGCGGGATGTACGAGCAGTACTTC. Translation: CASSLWPSGMYEQYF.

This clone was found once. The same CDR3 can be traced to other DNA sequences in this sample. The chain uses TRBV28 and TRBJ1-1; TRBD1 matches 7 bases. The trim removed 2 bases at V and 4 bases at J, leaving 4 bases unmatched. Looked up from germline, CDR1 is MDHEN and CDR2 is SYDVKM. The CDR3 totals 14 residues. CDR3 loop: CASSLGHRGTEAFF. The CDR3 DNA reads as TGTGCCAGCAGTTTAGGTCACAGGGGCACTGAAGCTTTCTTT.

V gene TRBV5-1 combines with J gene TRBJ2-7, with TRBD2 identical over 12 bases. Germline loops: CDR1 SGHRS, CDR2 YFSETQ. The CDR3 is 16 residues long. J gave up 0 bases and V 4 bases, and 5 bases lay outside the gene matches. The DNA for the CDR3 is TGCGCCAGCAGCCCCACGACTAGCGGGAGCTCCTACGAGCAGTACTTC. Encoded protein: CASSPTTSGSSYEQYF.

This sequence joins TRBV4-2 and TRBJ2-5; perhaps TRBD1 as D (6 bases). The V end was cut by 4 bases, the J end by 2 bases, with 17 bases between. The CDR3 length is 16 residues. CDR1 is LGHNA and CDR2 is YNFKEQ in the germline V gene. The CDR3 here is CASSRPLRGGQETQYF. For the CDR3, the DNA is TGTGCCAGCAGCCGGCCGCTCAGGGGCGGGCAAGAGACCCAGTACTTC.